The rows below give T cell receptor beta chains drawn from one sample of a study of blood T cells in healthy people across ages. TCRdb itself ran the 5' RACE reads through MiXCR, one entry per CDR3 protein. The table shows some 1.5 million distinct CDR3 sequences, with approximately 43% occurring only once. The sequenced sample was blood. The receptors were sampled from a woman aged 18-29 years in good health. The CDR3 runs from the conserved cysteine through the conserved F or W. The D gene is left open where the match is weak. The size of a clone is reported for some rows only, either as once, few or many, or as a class for expanded clones.

TRBJ2-1	-	-	TRBV7-2	CASSLGLTGSYNEQFF	TGTGCCAGCAGCTTAGGTCTGACGGGATCCTACAATGAGCAGTTCTTC
TRBJ2-5	-	-	TRBV7-8	CASSYRKETQYF	TGTGCCAGCTCGTACAGAAAAGAGACCCAGTACTTC
TRBJ1-2	-	-	TRBV7-9	CASSPKGGTYGYTF	TGTGCCAGCAGCCCGAAGGGGGGCACCTATGGCTACACCTTC
TRBJ2-5	-	-	TRBV5-6	CASSFALSSWETQYF	TGTGCCAGCAGCTTCGCTCTCTCCTCATGGGAGACCCAGTACTTC
TRBJ2-7	-	TRBD2	TRBV20-1	CSATGLAAYNEQYF	TGCAGTGCTACGGGACTAGCGGCTTACAATGAGCAGTACTTC
TRBJ2-3	-	TRBD1	TRBV7-9	CAGSSLTGNSDTQYF	TGTGCCGGCAGCTCCCTGACAGGGAACTCAGATACGCAGTATTTT
TRBJ2-5	-	TRBD1	TRBV20-1	CSARARGRYQETQYF	TGCAGTGCGCGCGCGAGGGGGCGGTACCAAGAGACCCAGTACTTC
TRBJ2-3	few	TRBD2	TRBV5-1	CASSSVGTSADTQYF	TGCGCCAGCAGCTCCGTGGGGACTAGCGCAGATACGCAGTATTTT
TRBJ1-6	few	-	TRBV20-1	CSARPNGGHNSPLHF	TGCAGTGCTAGACCCAACGGGGGACATAATTCACCCCTCCACTTT
TRBJ1-1	-	-	TRBV12-3/TRBV12-4	CASTRSRSSGTEAFF	TGTGCCAGCACCCGCTCCCGAAGTAGTGGAACTGAAGCTTTCTTT
TRBJ2-4	few	-	TRBV20-1	CSAQRGWDKNIQYF	TGCAGTGCTCAGAGGGGGTGGGACAAAAACATTCAGTACTTC
TRBJ2-3	-	TRBD2	TRBV6-5	CASSRLGGNTDTQYF	TGTGCCAGCAGTCGCTTGGGGGGGAACACAGATACGCAGTATTTT
TRBJ2-5	-	-	TRBV19	CASSIVGHETQYF	TGTGCCAGTAGTATCGTAGGACACGAGACCCAGTACTTC
TRBJ1-6	-	-	TRBV4-3	CASSADRSNNSPLHF	TGCGCCAGCAGCGCGGACAGAAGTAATAATTCACCCCTCCACTTT
TRBJ1-1	-	-	TRBV5-1	CASSLADSRGEAFF	TGCGCCAGCAGCTTAGCGGACAGCCGAGGGGAAGCTTTCTTT
TRBJ2-1	-	-	TRBV5-1	CASSPNQGSNEQFF	TGCGCCAGCAGCCCAAACCAGGGGTCCAATGAGCAGTTCTTC
TRBJ2-7	-	TRBD1	TRBV5-1	CASSRTGRIYEQYF	TGCGCCAGCAGCCGGACAGGGAGGATCTACGAGCAGTACTTC
TRBJ2-1	-	TRBD2	TRBV11-2	CASSLATSGSLGNEQFF	TGTGCCAGCAGCTTAGCGACTAGCGGGAGTTTAGGAAATGAGCAGTTCTTC
TRBJ1-2	few	TRBD1	TRBV6-2/TRBV6-3	CASSTADRGVNGYTF	TGTGCCAGCAGTACCGCGGACAGGGGAGTGAATGGCTACACCTTC
TRBJ2-1	-	TRBD1	TRBV7-9	CASSARDRKSQFF	TGTGCCAGCAGCGCTCGGGACAGGAAGTCTCAGTTCTTC
TRBJ1-2	few	-	TRBV30	CAWLPSGHGYTF	TGTGCCTGGCTTCCGTCCGGGCATGGCTACACCTTC
TRBJ1-2	-	-	TRBV10-3	CAISDRDSGDYGYTF	TGTGCCATCAGTGACCGGGACTCGGGGGACTATGGCTACACCTTC
TRBJ2-4	-	TRBD2	TRBV14	CASSQDGGGLIAKNIQYF	TGTGCCAGCAGCCAAGATGGCGGGGGTTTAATAGCCAAAAACATTCAGTACTTC
TRBJ1-2	-	-	TRBV29-1	CSVEKGRDFGGYTF	TGCAGCGTTGAAAAGGGCAGGGATTTTGGTGGCTACACCTTC
TRBJ1-2	-	-	TRBV7-2	CASSLVGTSTNYGYTF	TGTGCCAGCAGCTTAGTTGGGACATCTACTAACTATGGCTACACCTTC
TRBJ2-7	-	-	TRBV20-1	CSARDGDFRSSYEQYF	TGCAGTGCTAGAGATGGGGACTTTCGAAGTTCCTACGAGCAGTACTTC
TRBJ1-5	-	TRBD1	TRBV20-1	CSARTTGANQPQHF	TGCAGTGCCCGGACAACAGGGGCGAATCAGCCCCAGCATTTT
TRBJ2-7	-	TRBD2	TRBV7-3	CASSLAGGRASEQYF	TGTGCCAGCAGCTTAGCTGGCGGGAGGGCCTCCGAGCAGTACTTC
TRBJ2-3	once	-	TRBV27	CASSKNHVGFADTQYF	TGTGCCAGCAGCAAGAACCATGTTGGTTTCGCAGATACGCAGTATTTT
TRBJ2-2	-	-	TRBV15	CATSRVGQVANTGELFF	TGTGCCACCAGCAGAGTAGGGCAGGTCGCGAACACCGGGGAGCTGTTTTTT
TRBJ1-4	many	TRBD1	TRBV7-2	CASRLIPGGLDEKLFF	TGTGCCAGCAGATTGATCCCAGGGGGTCTCGATGAAAAACTGTTTTTT
TRBJ1-2	few	-	TRBV4-1	CASSQVRGPVYGYTF	TGCGCCAGCAGCCAAGTGCGGGGCCCCGTCTATGGCTACACCTTC
TRBJ2-2	-	-	TRBV5-1	CASSLWLGVGTGELFF	TGCGCCAGCAGCTTGTGGCTAGGGGTCGGGACCGGGGAGCTGTTTTTT
TRBJ2-1	-	TRBD2	TRBV30	CAWWGGPYNEQFF	TGTGCCTGGTGGGGAGGGCCATACAATGAGCAGTTCTTC
TRBJ2-7	-	-	TRBV20-1	CSASPIGRETGDEQYF	TGCAGTGCTAGCCCGATTGGGAGGGAGACAGGGGACGAGCAGTACTTC
TRBJ2-6	-	TRBD2	TRBV6-5	CASSYYGLAPRSGANVLTF	TGTGCCAGCAGTTACTATGGACTAGCCCCACGCTCTGGGGCCAACGTCCTGACTTTC
TRBJ1-5	-	-	TRBV4-1	CASSLHSLSNQPQHF	TGCGCCAGCAGCCTCCACAGCCTTAGCAATCAGCCCCAGCATTTT
TRBJ2-7	-	-	TRBV5-5	CASSPFAINPASYEQYF	TGTGCCAGCAGCCCTTTCGCAATTAATCCAGCCTCCTACGAGCAGTACTTC
TRBJ2-7	few	TRBD1	TRBV10-3	CAIGGQANYEQYF	TGTGCCATCGGGGGACAGGCTAACTACGAGCAGTACTTC
TRBJ1-1	-	-	TRBV28	CASSLSVEAFF	TGTGCCAGCAGTTTGTCAGTTGAAGCTTTCTTT
TRBJ2-6	many	-	TRBV10-3	CAIWRWGANVLTF	TGTGCCATCTGGCGTTGGGGGGCCAACGTCCTGACTTTC
TRBJ2-7	once	TRBD2	TRBV28	CASSVASGNSYNEQYF	TGTGCCAGCAGTGTGGCAAGCGGGAACTCCTACAATGAGCAGTACTTC
TRBJ2-2	few	TRBD2	TRBV7-2	CASSPNRGLAPGELFF	TGTGCCAGCAGTCCTAACCGTGGACTAGCCCCCGGGGAGCTGTTTTTT
TRBJ2-1	-	TRBD2	TRBV27	CASRTLAANYNEQFF	TGTGCCAGCAGGACCCTAGCGGCCAACTACAATGAGCAGTTCTTC